The clone carrying this T cell receptor (beta chain) turned up a few times. A modified ARM-PCR protocol with three rounds of nested PCR amplified TCRbeta. From the multiplex PCR reads, TCRdb called clonotypes with MiXCR, one entry per CDR3 protein. The table shows roughly 150,000 distinct CDR3 sequences, with 60% to 70% occurring only once. The sample comes from a study of tumor and adjacent non-tumor tissue in lung cancer. Study overall: Samples averaged around 4 million productive TCRbeta reads each.

RNA was extracted from bulk tissue without any cell sorting. This CDR3 is built from 15 residues. The germline V gene has CDR1 SGHVS and CDR2 FQNEAQ. Trimming removed 4 bases from V and 2 bases from J; junction bases left unmatched: 5. The sequencing sample was made of lung tumor tissue. The chain is built from TRBV7-8 and TRBJ2-1, with TRBD2 identical over 7 bases. The receptor was isolated from a man aged 60 to 69 with small cell lung cancer. The CDR3 is CASSSGLVTYNEQFF. The CDR3 DNA sequence: TGTGCCAGCAGCTCAGGACTAGTAACCTACAATGAGCAGTTCTTC.